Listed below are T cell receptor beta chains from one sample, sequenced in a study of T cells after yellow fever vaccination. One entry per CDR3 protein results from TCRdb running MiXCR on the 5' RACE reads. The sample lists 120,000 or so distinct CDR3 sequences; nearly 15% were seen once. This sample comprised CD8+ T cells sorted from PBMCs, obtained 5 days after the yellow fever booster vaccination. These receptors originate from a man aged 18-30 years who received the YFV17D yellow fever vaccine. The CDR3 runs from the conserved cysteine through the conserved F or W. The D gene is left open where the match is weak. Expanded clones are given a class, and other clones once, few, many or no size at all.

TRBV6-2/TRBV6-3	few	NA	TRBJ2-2	CASHDGGEINTGELFF	TGTGCCAGCCATGACGGGGGAGAAATCAACACCGGGGAGCTGTTTTTT
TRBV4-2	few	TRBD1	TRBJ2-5	CASSQEASGQGLQETQYF	TGTGCCAGCAGCCAAGAGGCATCGGGACAGGGATTACAAGAGACCCAGTACTTC
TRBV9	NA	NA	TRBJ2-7	CASSVYGTGEQYF	TGTGCCAGCAGCGTGTACGGTACGGGGGAGCAGTACTTC
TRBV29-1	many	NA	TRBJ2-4	CSTTAVPSENIQYF	TGCAGCACCACGGCGGTCCCAAGCGAAAACATTCAGTACTTC
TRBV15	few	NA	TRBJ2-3	CATSREGRDTDTQYF	TGTGCCACCAGCAGAGAGGGACGGGACACAGATACGCAGTATTTT
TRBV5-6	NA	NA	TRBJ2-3	CASSSGVDTQYF	TGTGCCAGCAGCTCGGGAGTAGATACGCAGTATTTT
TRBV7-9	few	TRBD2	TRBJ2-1	CASSGLGYNEQFF	TGTGCCAGCAGCGGACTAGGATACAATGAGCAGTTCTTC
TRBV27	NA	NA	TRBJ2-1	CASSFSSYNEQFF	TGTGCCAGCAGTTTTTCCAGTTACAATGAGCAGTTCTTC
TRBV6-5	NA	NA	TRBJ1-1	CASTLGALGAEAFF	TGTGCCAGCACCCTCGGGGCATTGGGCGCTGAAGCTTTCTTT
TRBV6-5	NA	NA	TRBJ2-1	CATSGARVYEQFF	TGTGCCACCTCTGGGGCTAGAGTCTATGAGCAGTTCTTC
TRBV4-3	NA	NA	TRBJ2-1	CASSQDLVYNEQFF	TGCGCCAGCAGCCAAGATCTGGTATACAATGAGCAGTTCTTC
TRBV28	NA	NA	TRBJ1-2	CASSLKNGGFYGYTF	TGTGCCAGCAGTTTGAAAAATGGGGGTTTCTATGGCTACACCTTC
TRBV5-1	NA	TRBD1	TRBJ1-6	CASSLEGQGFYNSPLHF	TGCGCCAGCAGCTTGGAGGGACAGGGGTTTTATAATTCACCCCTCCACTTT
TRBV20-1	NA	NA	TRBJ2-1	CSASGGYNEQFF	TGCAGTGCTAGCGGGGGCTACAATGAGCAGTTCTTC
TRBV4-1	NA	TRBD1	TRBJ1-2	CASSVTGQDVWYGYTF	TGCGCCAGCAGCGTAACGGGACAGGACGTTTGGTATGGCTACACCTTC
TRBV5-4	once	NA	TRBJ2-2	CASSGGQTNTGELFF	TGTGCCAGCAGCGGTGGACAGACGAACACCGGGGAGCTGTTTTTT